This is a list of T cell receptor beta chains from one sample in a study of blood T cell repertoires in COVID-19. Produced via immunoSEQ multiplex PCR; TCRdb's table is partial and in-frame only. Here the sample spans 200,000 to 250,000 clones, 82% being singletons. Material: PBMCs or T cells enriched from blood (not recorded which). The receptors come from an older woman who had recovered from COVID-19. The CDR3 runs from the conserved cysteine through the conserved F or W. A D gene is named only where the DNA matches it firmly. Size is omitted from some rows. Given values are once, few, many or a class for expanded clones.

d_call clone_size j_call v_call cdr3_aa cdr3_nt
TRBD1 . TRBJ1-1 TRBV7-8 CASTARRGQSNTEAFF TGTGCCAGCACCGCGCGGCGGGGACAGTCGAACACTGAAGCTTTCTTT
. . TRBJ2-7 TRBV21-1 CASSKAASGGSSYEQYF TGTGCCAGCAGCAAAGCGGCAAGCGGGGGGTCCTCCTACGAGCAGTACTTC
. . TRBJ2-1 TRBV3-1/TRBV3-2 CASSQSGPYNEQFF TGTGCCAGCAGCCAAAGCGGCCCCTACAATGAGCAGTTCTTC
TRBD1 . TRBJ2-1 TRBV5-1 CASSFDRARSYNEQFF TGCGCCAGCAGCTTCGACAGGGCGAGGTCCTACAATGAGCAGTTCTTC
. . TRBJ2-3 TRBV7-9 CASSSSRALDTQYF TGTGCCAGCAGCTCCTCTCGTGCGTTGGATACGCAGTATTTT
TRBD2 . TRBJ2-1 TRBV10-2 CASSELAGVNEQFF TGCGCCAGCAGTGAACTAGCGGGAGTTAATGAGCAGTTCTTC
. . TRBJ2-1 TRBV3-1/TRBV3-2 CASSQVLAPYDEQFF TGTGCCAGCAGCCAAGTGTTAGCTCCTTACGATGAGCAGTTCTTC
. . TRBJ2-1 TRBV4-1 CASSVSGNEQFF TGCGCCAGCAGCGTAAGCGGCAATGAGCAGTTCTTC
. . TRBJ1-1 TRBV11-2 CASSSNRQVRNTEAFF TGTGCCAGCAGCTCAAACCGACAGGTCAGGAACACTGAAGCTTTCTTT
. . TRBJ2-3 TRBV7-3 CASSLSYTDTQYF TGTGCCAGCAGCTTAAGTTATACAGATACGCAGTATTTT
. . TRBJ1-3 TRBV6-5 CASSYTGLSAGNTIYF TGTGCCAGCAGTTACACAGGGTTGAGCGCTGGAAACACCATATATTTT
. . TRBJ1-2 TRBV14 CASSQDTDSLYGYTF TGTGCCAGCAGCCAAGATACGGACAGCCTCTATGGCTACACCTTC
. . TRBJ1-1 TRBV2 CASSEAPGGLNTEAFF TGTGCCAGCAGTGAAGCGCCCGGGGGGTTGAACACTGAAGCTTTCTTT
. . TRBJ1-2 TRBV4-1 CASSQDPGGVGGYTF TGCGCCAGCAGCCAAGACCCTGGGGGCGTGGGTGGCTACACCTTC
. . TRBJ2-7 TRBV7-2 CASSSWGGPLEQYF TGTGCCAGCAGCTCCTGGGGGGGGCCCCTCGAGCAGTACTTC
TRBD2 . TRBJ2-3 TRBV19 CASSDRLAGGDTQYF TGTGCCAGTAGCGACCGACTAGCGGGAGGAGATACGCAGTATTTT
TRBD1 . TRBJ1-4 TRBV4-2 CASSQDHDRVNEKLFF TGTGCCAGCAGCCAAGATCATGACAGGGTAAATGAAAAACTGTTTTTT
. . TRBJ1-2 TRBV3-1/TRBV3-2 CASSQDRKGGGYTF TGTGCCAGCAGCCAGGACAGAAAAGGTGGTGGCTACACCTTC
. . TRBJ2-7 TRBV5-4 CASSLGSGEQYF TGTGCCAGCAGCTTGGGCTCAGGCGAGCAGTACTTC
TRBD2 . TRBJ2-7 TRBV5-1 CASSVSGTSGYEQYF TGCGCCAGCAGCGTGTCCGGGACTAGCGGGTACGAGCAGTACTTC
. . TRBJ2-3 TRBV12-2 CARRSRGGGSADTQYF TGTGCAAGGCGCTCGCGGGGTGGGGGGAGTGCAGATACGCAGTATTTT
TRBD1 few TRBJ1-1 TRBV12-3/TRBV12-4 CASGTGGKTEAFF TGTGCCAGCGGGACAGGGGGGAAGACTGAAGCTTTCTTT
. . TRBJ1-2 TRBV5-1 CASSPLGGSTYGYTF TGCGCCAGCAGCCCCTTAGGAGGATCTACCTATGGCTACACCTTC
. . TRBJ1-4 TRBV12-3/TRBV12-4 CASRGGKLFF TGTGCCAGCAGGGGGGGGAAACTGTTTTTT
TRBD1 . TRBJ1-2 TRBV13 CASSTETGGSVGGYTF TGTGCCAGCAGCACAGAGACAGGGGGCTCGGTCGGTGGCTACACCTTC
TRBD2 few TRBJ2-3 TRBV5-4 CASRERGVGGPVDTQYF TGTGCCAGCAGAGAGAGAGGTGTGGGAGGGCCAGTAGATACGCAGTATTTT
. . TRBJ2-1 TRBV14 CASSQVVGGRLIAGSYNEQFF TGTGCCAGCAGCCAAGTCGTAGGAGGCAGATTGATCGCCGGCTCCTACAATGAGCAGTTCTTC
. . TRBJ1-2 TRBV3-1/TRBV3-2 CASSQRTASSGYTF TGTGCCAGCAGCCAAAGGACAGCCAGTAGTGGCTACACCTTC
TRBD2 . TRBJ2-1 TRBV7-2 CASSPTSGGTNSYNEQFF TGTGCCAGCAGCCCTACTAGCGGGGGGACTAACTCCTACAATGAGCAGTTCTTC
TRBD2 few TRBJ2-3 TRBV12-5 CASGLRAGGLTDTQYF TGTGCTAGTGGTTTAAGAGCGGGAGGTCTGACAGATACGCAGTATTTT
TRBD1 . TRBJ1-5 TRBV6-5 CASSLRRGQNQPQHF TGTGCCAGCAGTCTGCGCAGGGGGCAGAATCAGCCCCAGCATTTT
. . TRBJ2-5 TRBV5-1 CASSPGFQETQYF TGCGCCAGCAGCCCAGGGTTTCAAGAGACCCAGTACTTC
. . TRBJ2-5 TRBV5-4 CASSLDVRQETQYF TGTGCCAGCAGCTTGGACGTCCGGCAAGAGACCCAGTACTTC
. . TRBJ2-5 TRBV21-1 CASSAKKTGSETQYF TGTGCCAGCAGCGCGAAAAAAACAGGGTCGGAGACCCAGTACTTC
. . TRBJ2-7 TRBV21-1 CASGDRGTYEQYF TGTGCCAGCGGTGACAGGGGCACTTACGAGCAGTACTTC
. . TRBJ1-6 TRBV7-6 CASSSTATDSPLHF TGTGCCAGCAGCTCGACAGCGACCGATTCACCCCTCCACTTT
. . TRBJ1-4 TRBV5-1 CASSPWRTGGNEKLFF TGCGCCAGCAGCCCCTGGAGGACGGGGGGTAATGAAAAACTGTTTTTT
TRBD1 few TRBJ1-2 TRBV24-1 CATSDFTGDGYTF TGTGCCACCAGTGATTTCACAGGGGATGGCTACACCTTC
TRBD1 . TRBJ2-2 TRBV11-3 CASSLLPGQGTNTGELFF TGTGCCAGCAGCCTACTACCGGGACAGGGGACCAACACCGGGGAGCTGTTTTTT
. . TRBJ2-7 TRBV3-1/TRBV3-2 CASSTTLTAYEQYF TGTGCCAGCAGTACGACACTTACGGCCTACGAGCAGTACTTC
. . TRBJ2-6 TRBV5-4 CASSLRERAGANVLTF TGTGCCAGCAGCTTGCGTGAGAGAGCTGGGGCCAACGTCCTGACTTTC
. many TRBJ2-1 TRBV4-1 CASSQEWRINEQFF TGCGCCAGCAGCCAAGAATGGAGAATCAATGAGCAGTTCTTC
. . TRBJ2-1 TRBV27 CASSFPAGTTNEQFF TGTGCCAGCAGTTTCCCCGCGGGGACCACCAATGAGCAGTTCTTC
TRBD2 . TRBJ2-3 TRBV29-1 CSVYRDYRDTQYF TGCAGCGTATACCGGGACTACCGGGATACGCAGTATTTT
. . TRBJ1-2 TRBV18 CASSPLDLVRRLGYTF TGTGCCAGCTCACCACTAGATCTAGTACGACGATTAGGCTACACCTTC
TRBD2 . TRBJ2-6 TRBV4-2 CASSQAAGSGANVLTF TGTGCCAGCAGCCAAGCAGCGGGATCTGGGGCCAACGTCCTGACTTTC
TRBD2 . TRBJ2-2 TRBV19 CASTRGGSSTGELFF TGTGCCAGTACTAGGGGCGGGAGTAGCACCGGGGAGCTGTTTTTT
. few TRBJ1-5 TRBV12-3/TRBV12-4 CASDQGRQPQHF TGTGCCAGCGACCAGGGCCGCCAGCCCCAGCATTTT
TRBD1 . TRBJ1-2 TRBV27 CASSPGTGYAGYTF TGTGCCAGCAGTCCCGGGACAGGGTATGCTGGCTACACCTTC
. . TRBJ1-1 TRBV2 CASSVQPNTEAFF TGTGCCAGCAGTGTACAGCCGAACACTGAAGCTTTCTTT
. . TRBJ2-7 TRBV19 CASSSAGGLDEQYF TGTGCCAGTTCTTCGGCGGGCGGGTTGGACGAGCAGTACTTC